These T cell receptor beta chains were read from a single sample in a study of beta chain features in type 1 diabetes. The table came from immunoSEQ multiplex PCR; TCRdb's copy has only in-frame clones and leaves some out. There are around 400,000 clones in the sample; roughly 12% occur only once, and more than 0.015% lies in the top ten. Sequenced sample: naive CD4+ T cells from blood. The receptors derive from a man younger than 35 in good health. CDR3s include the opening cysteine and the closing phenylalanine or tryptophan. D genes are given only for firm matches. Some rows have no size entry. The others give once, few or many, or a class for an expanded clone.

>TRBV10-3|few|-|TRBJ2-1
TGTGCCATCAGTGAAAGAGAGGGAGATTATCGGTTCTTC
CAISEREGDYRFF
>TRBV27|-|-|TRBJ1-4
TGTGCCAGCACCTCTACTAAAGGGGCAACTAATGAAAAACTGTTTTTT
CASTSTKGATNEKLFF
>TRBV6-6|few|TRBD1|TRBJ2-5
TGTGCCAGCAGAGTGGGACAGGGCGGGACCCAGTACTTC
CASRVGQGGTQYF
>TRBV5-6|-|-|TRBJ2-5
TGTGCCAGCAGCCCCTGGAGGGTGTCGGAGACCCAGTACTTC
CASSPWRVSETQYF
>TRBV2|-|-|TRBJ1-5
TGTGCCAGCAGTGAACTCAGAAATCAGCCCCAGCATTTT
CASSELRNQPQHF
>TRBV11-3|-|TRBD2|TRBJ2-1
TGTGCCAGCAGCTCCGACCGCGGGGGCTCCTACAATGAGCAGTTCTTC
CASSSDRGGSYNEQFF
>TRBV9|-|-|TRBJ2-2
TGTGCCAGCAGCCGAGTTACCGGGGAGCTGTTTTTT
CASSRVTGELFF
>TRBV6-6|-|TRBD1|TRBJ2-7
TGTGCCAGCAGATCCGGACAGGGGGCCTCCTACGAGCAGTACTTC
CASRSGQGASYEQYF
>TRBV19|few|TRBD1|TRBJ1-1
TGTGCCAGCTACATGACAGGGGGAGCGGCTTTCTTT
CASYMTGGAAFF
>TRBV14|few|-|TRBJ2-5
TGTGCCAGCAGCCAAGCCCTACAAGAGACCCAGTACTTC
CASSQALQETQYF
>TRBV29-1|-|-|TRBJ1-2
TGCAGCGTTGAAGAATCAGGGGTTGGCTATGGCTACACCTTC
CSVEESGVGYGYTF
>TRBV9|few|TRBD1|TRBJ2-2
TGTGCCAGCAGCCCAGGACAGGGGGCCGCCGGGGAGCTGTTTTTT
CASSPGQGAAGELFF
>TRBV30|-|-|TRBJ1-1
TGTGCCTGGAGTGTAACATGGGGAGGAACTGAAGCTTTCTTT
CAWSVTWGGTEAFF
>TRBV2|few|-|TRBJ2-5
TGTGCCAGCAGTGGGATTCGGTGGAGGGGCCAAGAGACCCAGTACTTC
CASSGIRWRGQETQYF
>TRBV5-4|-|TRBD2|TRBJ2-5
TGTGCCAGCAGCACCGGGGGGGAAGAGACCCAGTACTTC
CASSTGGEETQYF
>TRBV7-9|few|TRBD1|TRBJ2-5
TGTGCCAGCAGCTTGGTGACCGGGACAGGGATAAGTGGCAAGACCCAGTACTTC
CASSLVTGTGISGKTQYF
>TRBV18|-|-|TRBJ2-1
TGTGCCAGCTCACCACTAGACGGAGGTGAGCAGTTCTTC
CASSPLDGGEQFF
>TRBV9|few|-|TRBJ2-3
TGTGCCAGCAGCGTCCCCCTAGATCGGGATACGCAGTATTTT
CASSVPLDRDTQYF
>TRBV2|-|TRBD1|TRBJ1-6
TGTGCCAGCAGTACAGGGGTGGCTAATTCACCCCTCCACTTT
CASSTGVANSPLHF
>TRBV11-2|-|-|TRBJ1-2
TGTGCCAGCAACCACCGGGGAGTAAGAGACTATGGCTACACCTTC
CASNHRGVRDYGYTF
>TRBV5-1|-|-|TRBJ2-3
TGCGCCAGCAGCGCCCGGGACACAAGGAAAGATACGCAGTATTTT
CASSARDTRKDTQYF
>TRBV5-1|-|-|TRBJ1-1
TGCGCCAGCAGCTTGTATACAGGGCTCTTTAGGGACACTGAAGCTTTCTTT
CASSLYTGLFRDTEAFF
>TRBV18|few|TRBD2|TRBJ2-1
TGTGCCAGCTCAATTAGGGAGGGTGAGCAGTTCTTC
CASSIREGEQFF
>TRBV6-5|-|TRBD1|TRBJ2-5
TGTGCCAGCAACTCACCGGGACAGGTCGGAGAGACCCAGTACTTC
CASNSPGQVGETQYF
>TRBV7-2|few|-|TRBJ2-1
TGTGCCAGCAGCTCTGGGGGGAGGCCCTACAATGAGCAGTTCTTC
CASSSGGRPYNEQFF
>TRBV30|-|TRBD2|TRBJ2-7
TGTGCCTGGAGCTCCGGGGGGTCGCTCTACGAGCAGTACTTC
CAWSSGGSLYEQYF
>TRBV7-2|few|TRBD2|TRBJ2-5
TGTGCCAGCAGCCGGAGGGCCGACTGGACTAGTTCCGGAGAGACCCAGTACTTC
CASSRRADWTSSGETQYF
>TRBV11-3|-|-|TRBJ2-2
TGTGCCAGCAGGACTGTCGCGAACACCGGGGAGCTGTTTTTT
CASRTVANTGELFF
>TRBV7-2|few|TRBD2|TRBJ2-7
TGTGCCAGCAGCACCAGCGGGGGGGCCGCCAAGCAGTACTTC
CASSTSGGAAKQYF
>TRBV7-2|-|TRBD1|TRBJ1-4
TGTGCCAGCAGCTCGAGACAGGGGGCCTCCGAAAAACTGTTTTTT
CASSSRQGASEKLFF
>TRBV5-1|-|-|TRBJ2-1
TGCGCCAGCAGCTTCAGGGGAACGGGGAGTGAGCAGTTCTTC
CASSFRGTGSEQFF
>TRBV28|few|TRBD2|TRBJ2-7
TGTGCCAGCAGTTTCAGGACTAGCGGGAGGTACGAGCAGTACTTC
CASSFRTSGRYEQYF
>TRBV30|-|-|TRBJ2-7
TGTGCCTGGGATCAGGGGGGTCTCGAGCAGTACTTC
CAWDQGGLEQYF
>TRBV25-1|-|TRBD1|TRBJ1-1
TGTGCCAGCAGTGGGACGACAGGGTACACTGAAGCTTTCTTT
CASSGTTGYTEAFF
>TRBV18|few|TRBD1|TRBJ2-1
TGTGCCAGCTCACCACGGGACAGCCAAACTACAAGCGAGCAGTTCTTC
CASSPRDSQTTSEQFF
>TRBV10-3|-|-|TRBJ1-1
TGTGCCATCGGCCGGGTCCTTGACACTGAAGCTTTCTTT
CAIGRVLDTEAFF
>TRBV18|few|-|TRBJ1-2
TGTGCCAGCTCACCGAACAGCAACTATGGCTACACCTTC
CASSPNSNYGYTF
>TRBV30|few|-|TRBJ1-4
TGTGCCTGGAGTTTAAGGGACACACTGTTTTTT
CAWSLRDTLFF
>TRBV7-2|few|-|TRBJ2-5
TGTGCCAGCAGCCGATCAGGGTATAGGGAGACCCAGTACTTC
CASSRSGYRETQYF
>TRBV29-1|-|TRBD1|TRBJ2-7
TGCAGCGTTGGAAAAGACAGGGCTTTCTACGAGCAGTACTTC
CSVGKDRAFYEQYF
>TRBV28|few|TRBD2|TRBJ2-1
TGTGCCAGCAGTTCCCCAGGCGGGAGCTCCTACAATGAGCAGTTCTTC
CASSSPGGSSYNEQFF